The sequence of this TCR beta chain was determined in a study of OX40 agonist ivuxolimab in advanced cancers. The wider study: Aged about 23 to 80 with a mean of about 63 years, they were around 85% male.

The CDR3 covers 17 residues. V lost 0 bases, J lost 4 bases, and 16 bases lay in between. In germline, CDR1 is LNHDA, CDR2 SQIVND (reference sequence). Generated by immunoSEQ multiplex PCR, the TCRdb table keeps only in-frame clones and is missing some. The sample consists of about 36,000 clones, about four fifths of them appearing once. The starting material was CD4+ or CD8+ T cells sorted from blood, obtained in a trial of the OX40 agonist ivuxolimab. The clonotype comes from an adult with an advanced solid tumor such as melanoma, head and neck, liver or kidney cancer. The V gene is TRBV19, the J gene TRBJ2-1; D perhaps matches TRBD2 (6 bases). The CDR3 sequence is CASSIDGSRVLYNEQFF. The CDR3 DNA is TGTGCCAGTAGTATAGACGGGAGCAGGGTTTTATACAATGAGCAGTTCTTC.